This TCR beta chain was sequenced during a study of blood T cells in healthy people across ages (dated by TCRdb to about 2015). Concerning the study at large: In model experiments, template switching captured about one uniquely barcoded TCR beta cDNA molecule for every two T cells. Age-related changes in TCR beta repertoire diversity were measured in the study by deep sequencing normalized with unique cDNA molecular identifiers. The donors were split into four age groups: young (average 16 years), middle-aged (roughly 39), aged (around 67) and long-lived (about 82). To avoid experimental bias, donors of different ages were spread randomly across the sequencing lanes. The study analyzed two additional independent replicas of 1 million unique cDNA reads from the same blood draw for two donors, one aged 18 to 29 and one aged 80 or older. General study outcomes and caveats: Observed TCR beta diversity correlated strongly with the percentage of naive T cells measured by flow cytometry. Estimates of total diversity from one million sequenced T cells were regarded as lower bounds and underestimates. Since profiling was done on bulk unsorted PBMCs, naive and antigen-experienced compartments could not be conclusively compared. The long-lived group showed more naive CD4+ T cells, fewer expanded clones and increased TCR diversity than the aged group, suggesting age selection. Donor CMV infection status was unknown, potentially confounding age-related changes in expanded clonotypes. As age increased, observed TCR beta diversity per million T cells dropped in a roughly linear way, and a significant reduction was already evident by age about 40.

This clonotype was observed many times. What antigen it recognizes has not been identified. Base qualities are not recorded, but no much larger clone differs from it by a single base. The donors were roughly 40 Caucasian individuals from Russia, aged roughly 6 to 100 years, who were systemically healthy. About 10 milliliters of peripheral blood were drawn from each donor into EDTA-treated Vacutainer tubes. Ficoll-Paque density-gradient centrifugation was used to isolate PBMCs, with at least 6.5 million per sample. Trizol reagent was used to extract total RNA from the PBMCs, yielding at least 6 micrograms per sample. For every donor, an aliquot of PBMCs went through flow cytometry to measure the percentages of naive CD45RAhigh/CD27high T cells. V was cut back by 10 bases and J by 2 bases, leaving a gap of 16 bases between them. The CDR3, from cysteine to phenylalanine, totals 14 residues. The retained sequence is limited to the CDR3, 42 bases, with the frame set at the first base. Via the germline V gene, CDR1 is MNHEY and CDR2 SVGAGI.

The library came from 5' RACE. Instrument on record: Illumina HiSeq 2500. A second PCR of roughly 7 to 12 cycles was run with a J-beta primer mix and a sample-barcoded 5' primer. A template-switch 5' adaptor carrying 12 random nucleotides introduced a unique molecular identifier onto each TCR beta cDNA molecule. Each sample yielded at least 2.5 million CDR3-containing paired-end reads. All of the RNA was converted into first-strand cDNA using the Mint cDNA synthesis kit, with a TRBC-specific oligonucleotide serving as the primer. Following uracil-DNA glycosylase treatment, a first 18-cycle PCR with universal primers M1SS and BC2_uni_R was performed on all cDNA. As for how the authors treated the data: For normalization, 1 million high-quality reads were randomly selected from each sample, with every read carrying a distinct molecular identifier. Reads sharing molecular identifiers were discarded rather than binned into consensus sequences. MiTCR, with a Q25 quality threshold and the strictest error-elimination algorithm, was used for CDR3 identification, clonotype clustering and error correction. Lower-bound total TCR beta diversity was estimated with a nonparametric unseen species model using Euler transformation. TCRdb cleaned the public reads at Q25 with fastp, built clones with MiXCR and kept in-frame beta chains. Rows are unified per CDR3 protein, each entry keeping the most common DNA and genes. What appears here as the V and J calls and clone size reflects TCRdb's work, not the paper's. This sample gives approximately 810,000 distinct CDR3 sequences in total; 29% of them show up just once. The top ten clonotypes cover about 18% of the sample.

The chain is encoded by TRBV6-5 joined to TRBJ2-3, with a weak D call of TRBD1 (6 bases match). What was sequenced was blood. The source is a woman older than 75 in good health. The CDR3 region reads CATSGHRSTDTQYF. At the DNA level, the sequence is TGTGCCACGTCGGGACACAGATCCACAGATACGCAGTATTTT.